This T cell receptor (beta chain) was sequenced for a study of regulatory T cells in long-lasting Graves disease. Between the trimmed V and J ends, which lost 2 bases and 3 bases, there was a span of 14 bases. The CDR3 length is 15 residues. Germline CDR1 reads LGHDT; CDR2 reads YNNKEL (reference sequence). In building TCR beta libraries, iRepertoire HTBI primers were used together with Arm-PCR of CDR3 regions. TCRdb reprocessed the multiplex PCR reads via MiXCR and lists one record per CDR3 protein. The profile shows under 450,000 distinct CDR3 sequences, about an eighth of them singletons. The time point was: newly diagnosed GD, antithyroid drugs for less than 3 months. The TCR library was made from RNA that had been extracted from PBMCs in TRIzol. Study-level results: Segments TRBV28, TRBJ1-2 and TRBJ2-5 showed preferential usage in persistent disease.

This clonotype was found many times. Its target is not known. These data are also associated with another study on T cells in Graves' hyperthyroidism and ophthalmopathy. That source reports: An absence of ophthalmopathy progression within 18 months meant stable Graves' hyperthyroidism. A first-round RT-PCR of the TCR CDR3 used the HTBI primer set. Most clonotypes that expanded in the thyroid above 0.001 also showed up in blood.

The receptor was derived from a woman between 18 and 29 years old with Graves disease. The material was peripheral blood mononuclear cells (PBMCs), obtained at new diagnosis, from a patient treated with antithyroid drugs. The rearrangement links TRBV3-1 to TRBJ2-7, with a possible D match to TRBD1 (5 bases). The CDR3 nucleotides are TGTGCCAGCAGCCAAAGAGGCAGGGATCACTACGAGCAGTACTTC. This codes for CASSQRGRDHYEQYF.